A single TCR beta chain is shown here with its context. The data were taken from a study of blood T cell repertoires in COVID-19. Study overall: T cells, B-cell-depleted T cells, or PBMCs supplied cDNA or gDNA.

Trimming at V came to 4 bases and at J to 4 bases, leaving 7 bases not matched to a gene. The CDR3 totals 16 residues. The germline gives CDR1 LNHDA, CDR2 SQIVND (reference sequence). Assay: immunoSEQ multiplex PCR; the TCRdb copy retains only in-frame clones and omits some. The data contain 250,000 to 300,000 clones, roughly 80% of them singletons. Sequenced input: PBMCs or T cells enriched from blood (not recorded which). The origin of this receptor is a man aged 40-55 years who had been exposed to COVID-19. This chain links TRBV19 with TRBJ2-3; TRBD2 matches 11 bases. CDR3 DNA sequence: TGTGCCAGTAGTACTACTAGCGGGAGTGCCCCAGATACGCAGTATTTT. Translation gives CASSTTSGSAPDTQYF.